A selection of T cell receptor beta chains follows, all from one sample in a study of tumor-infiltrating lymphocytes in oesophageal squamous cell carcinoma. TCRdb itself ran the PCR reads through MiXCR, one entry per CDR3 protein. The sample records about 13,000 distinct CDR3 sequences, roughly 50% being singletons. Sequenced sample: esophageal tumor tissue. The receptor set was obtained from a male donor with esophageal squamous cell carcinoma. CDR3s include the opening cysteine and the closing phenylalanine or tryptophan. D genes are given only for firm matches. Where a row states a size, it is once, few, many or the class of an expanded clone; other rows omit it.

j_call: TRBJ2-5
d_call: TRBD2
v_call: TRBV2
clone_size: -
cdr3_length: 13
cdr3_nt: TGTGCCAGCAAACAGCGGGAGTTAGATGAGCAGTACTTC
cdr3_aa: CASKQRELDEQYF

j_call: TRBJ1-5
d_call: TRBD1
v_call: TRBV7-8
clone_size: medium-sized
cdr3_length: 13
cdr3_nt: TGTGCCAGCAGCCGACAGGGAGATCAGCCCCAGCATTTT
cdr3_aa: CASSRQGDQPQHF

j_call: TRBJ2-6
d_call: TRBD1
v_call: TRBV12-3/TRBV12-4
clone_size: few
cdr3_length: 18
cdr3_nt: TGTGCCAGCAGTTTAGGAGGGGGCCCTAGGTCTGGGGCCAACGTCCTGACTTTC
cdr3_aa: CASSLGGGPRSGANVLTF

j_call: TRBJ1-6
d_call: TRBD1
v_call: TRBV5-1
clone_size: -
cdr3_length: 14
cdr3_nt: TGCGCCAGCAGCTCTGGGACAGGGCCTTCACCCCTCCACTTT
cdr3_aa: CASSSGTGPSPLHF

j_call: TRBJ2-5
d_call: -
v_call: TRBV7-3
clone_size: -
cdr3_length: 13
cdr3_nt: TGTGCCAGCAGCCCTGCTAGATCCGAGACCCAGTACTTC
cdr3_aa: CASSPARSETQYF

j_call: TRBJ2-1
d_call: -
v_call: TRBV11-3
clone_size: once
cdr3_length: 12
cdr3_nt: TGTGCCAGCGAGGGGAGCACCGGGGAGCTGTACTTC
cdr3_aa: CASEGSTGELYF

j_call: TRBJ2-4
d_call: TRBD1
v_call: TRBV7-2
clone_size: many
cdr3_length: 17
cdr3_nt: TGTGCCAGCAGCTTGCCCCCGGGACAGTTGGCCAAAAACATTCAGTACTTC
cdr3_aa: CASSLPPGQLAKNIQYF

j_call: TRBJ1-6
d_call: -
v_call: TRBV7-2
clone_size: -
cdr3_length: 15
cdr3_nt: TGTGCCAGCATCCCCGGCTCCAGGGTAGGCTCACCCCTCCACTTT
cdr3_aa: CASIPGSRVGSPLHF

j_call: TRBJ2-7
d_call: -
v_call: TRBV28
clone_size: -
cdr3_length: 14
cdr3_nt: TGTGCCAGCTCTGGACAGCGGACTTTTTACGAGCAGTACTTC
cdr3_aa: CASSGQRTFYEQYF

j_call: TRBJ2-1
d_call: -
v_call: TRBV5-4
clone_size: -
cdr3_length: 15
cdr3_nt: TGTGCCAGCAGCTTGGATGGGGGGGCCGGCAATGAGCAGTTCTTC
cdr3_aa: CASSLDGGAGNEQFF

j_call: TRBJ2-1
d_call: TRBD1
v_call: TRBV28
clone_size: many
cdr3_length: 14
cdr3_nt: TGTGCCAGCCTCAGGGACAGCTCCTACAATGAGCAGTTCTTC
cdr3_aa: CASLRDSSYNEQFF

j_call: TRBJ1-2
d_call: -
v_call: TRBV9
clone_size: many
cdr3_length: 15
cdr3_nt: TGTGCCAGCAGCGTAGAGGGGCAGGGAAACTATGGCTACACCTTC
cdr3_aa: CASSVEGQGNYGYTF

j_call: TRBJ2-5
d_call: -
v_call: TRBV7-6
clone_size: -
cdr3_length: 15
cdr3_nt: TGTGCCAGCAGCTTGGGGAAGGGGTTAGCGGAGACCCAGTACTTC
cdr3_aa: CASSLGKGLAETQYF

j_call: TRBJ2-1
d_call: TRBD2
v_call: TRBV7-3
clone_size: -
cdr3_length: 13
cdr3_nt: TGTGCCAGCAGCATGGGACTAGCGAATGAGCAGTTCTTC
cdr3_aa: CASSMGLANEQFF

j_call: TRBJ1-4
d_call: -
v_call: TRBV7-6
clone_size: medium-sized
cdr3_length: 13
cdr3_nt: TGTGCCAGCAGCTTAATGCTGGGGGAAAAACTGTTTTTT
cdr3_aa: CASSLMLGEKLFF

j_call: TRBJ2-3
d_call: -
v_call: TRBV7-6
clone_size: many
cdr3_length: 13
cdr3_nt: TGTGCCAGCAGCTTAGAGTTCCCGGATACGCAGTATTTT
cdr3_aa: CASSLEFPDTQYF

j_call: TRBJ1-2
d_call: -
v_call: TRBV12-3/TRBV12-4
clone_size: -
cdr3_length: 13
cdr3_nt: TGTGCCAGCAGTTTTGGGGCGGGCTATGGCTACACCTTC
cdr3_aa: CASSFGAGYGYTF

j_call: TRBJ2-7
d_call: -
v_call: TRBV10-3
clone_size: -
cdr3_length: 13
cdr3_nt: TGTGCCATCAGTCCTTCAACTAGCTACGAGCAGTACTTC
cdr3_aa: CAISPSTSYEQYF

j_call: TRBJ1-4
d_call: -
v_call: TRBV5-8
clone_size: many
cdr3_length: 14
cdr3_nt: TGTGCCAGCAACCCCGAGACACTCAATGAAAAACTGTTTTTT
cdr3_aa: CASNPETLNEKLFF

j_call: TRBJ2-7
d_call: TRBD2
v_call: TRBV7-2
clone_size: -
cdr3_length: 15
cdr3_nt: TGTGCCAGCAGCTCCGTAGCGGGGGATTACAATGAGCAGTACTTC
cdr3_aa: CASSSVAGDYNEQYF

j_call: TRBJ1-2
d_call: TRBD1
v_call: TRBV7-3
clone_size: few
cdr3_length: 16
cdr3_nt: TGTGCCAGCAGCTTAACTTCGGGACAGTTCCCCTATGGCTACACCTTC
cdr3_aa: CASSLTSGQFPYGYTF

j_call: TRBJ2-2
d_call: TRBD2
v_call: TRBV7-3
clone_size: medium-sized
cdr3_length: 15
cdr3_nt: TGTGCCAGCAGCTTACGTCGGGGGGGCACCGGGGAGCTGTTTTTT
cdr3_aa: CASSLRRGGTGELFF

j_call: TRBJ1-5
d_call: TRBD1
v_call: TRBV6-2/TRBV6-3
clone_size: -
cdr3_length: 15
cdr3_nt: TGTGCCAGCAGTCTCAACCAGGGGGCAAATCAGCCCCAGCATTTT
cdr3_aa: CASSLNQGANQPQHF

j_call: TRBJ1-1
d_call: TRBD1
v_call: TRBV7-2
clone_size: few
cdr3_length: 13
cdr3_nt: TGTGCCAGCAGACGGACAGGGGGGACTGAAGCTTTCTTT
cdr3_aa: CASRRTGGTEAFF

j_call: TRBJ1-1
d_call: -
v_call: TRBV3-1
clone_size: -
cdr3_length: 13
cdr3_nt: TGTGCCAGCAGCCCGCGGGCGAACACTGAAGCTTTCTTT
cdr3_aa: CASSPRANTEAFF

j_call: TRBJ2-1
d_call: TRBD2
v_call: TRBV7-6
clone_size: once
cdr3_length: 15
cdr3_nt: TGTGCTAGCAGCCCACTAGCGGCAATCTACAATGAGCAGTTCTTC
cdr3_aa: CASSPLAAIYNEQFF

j_call: TRBJ2-1
d_call: -
v_call: TRBV11-2
clone_size: -
cdr3_length: 14
cdr3_nt: TGTGCCAGCAGCCCGATCAACGAGGTCAATGAGCAGTTCTTC
cdr3_aa: CASSPINEVNEQFF

j_call: TRBJ2-1
d_call: TRBD1
v_call: TRBV7-9
clone_size: many
cdr3_length: 13
cdr3_nt: TGTGCCAGCATCTCGACAGGGGGCAATGAGCAGTTCTTC
cdr3_aa: CASISTGGNEQFF

j_call: TRBJ2-7
d_call: -
v_call: TRBV6-1
clone_size: few
cdr3_length: 17
cdr3_nt: TGTGCCAGCAGTTCCGACCATCCGGACATGATAAAGGGCGAGCAGTACTTC
cdr3_aa: CASSSDHPDMIKGEQYF

j_call: TRBJ2-3
d_call: -
v_call: TRBV7-3
clone_size: few
cdr3_length: 15
cdr3_nt: TGTGCCAGCAGCTCAAGGACAGGAGGGGGGGATACGCAGTATTTT
cdr3_aa: CASSSRTGGGDTQYF

j_call: TRBJ2-6
d_call: -
v_call: TRBV7-3
clone_size: -
cdr3_length: 16
cdr3_nt: TGTGCCAGCAGCTTGGTTCCTTACTCTGGGGCCAACGTCCTGACTTTC
cdr3_aa: CASSLVPYSGANVLTF

j_call: TRBJ2-1
d_call: TRBD2
v_call: TRBV7-3
clone_size: few
cdr3_length: 15
cdr3_nt: TGTGCCAGCAGCTTAACGCGGGAGCCTTTCAATGAGCAGTTCTTC
cdr3_aa: CASSLTREPFNEQFF

j_call: TRBJ2-3
d_call: TRBD2
v_call: TRBV28
clone_size: -
cdr3_length: 16
cdr3_nt: TGTGCCAGCAGTCCCCCGACTAGCGGGAGGAGAGGTACGCAGTATTTT
cdr3_aa: CASSPPTSGRRGTQYF

j_call: TRBJ2-7
d_call: TRBD2
v_call: TRBV7-6
clone_size: -
cdr3_length: 16
cdr3_nt: TGTGCCAGCAGCCTACCTCCAGCGGGAGGTGGGTACGAGCAGTACTTC
cdr3_aa: CASSLPPAGGGYEQYF

j_call: TRBJ1-2
d_call: TRBD1
v_call: TRBV6-1
clone_size: few
cdr3_length: 16
cdr3_nt: TGTGCCAGCAGTAGATACCCGGGACAGGGGAACTATGGCTACACCTTC
cdr3_aa: CASSRYPGQGNYGYTF

j_call: TRBJ2-7
d_call: TRBD2
v_call: TRBV6-1
clone_size: -
cdr3_length: 15
cdr3_nt: TGTGCCAGCGAAGGACTAGCGGGTGGCTCCTACGAGCAGTACTTC
cdr3_aa: CASEGLAGGSYEQYF

j_call: TRBJ2-3
d_call: -
v_call: TRBV7-6
clone_size: -
cdr3_length: 14
cdr3_nt: TGTGCCAGCAGCTTTCCATCTAGCACAGATACGCAGTATTTT
cdr3_aa: CASSFPSSTDTQYF

j_call: TRBJ2-5
d_call: -
v_call: TRBV12-3/TRBV12-4
clone_size: -
cdr3_length: 12
cdr3_nt: TGTGCCAGCAGTCCGAAACAAGAGACCCAGTACTTC
cdr3_aa: CASSPKQETQYF

j_call: TRBJ2-7
d_call: -
v_call: TRBV7-9
clone_size: once
cdr3_length: 14
cdr3_nt: TGTGCCAGCAGCTTAGCGAATGCGGTTTACGAGCAGTACTTC
cdr3_aa: CASSLANAVYEQYF

j_call: TRBJ2-4
d_call: TRBD1
v_call: TRBV7-6
clone_size: few
cdr3_length: 15
cdr3_nt: TGTGCCAGCAGCCGTGACACAGGGGGCATAAACATTCAGTACTTC
cdr3_aa: CASSRDTGGINIQYF

j_call: TRBJ2-1
d_call: -
v_call: TRBV7-6
clone_size: -
cdr3_length: 12
cdr3_nt: TGTGCCAGCAGCTTGGGGGGCTATGAGCAGTTCTTC
cdr3_aa: CASSLGGYEQFF

j_call: TRBJ2-4
d_call: -
v_call: TRBV7-2
clone_size: few
cdr3_length: 13
cdr3_nt: TGTGCTAGCAGCTTATCCTTTTTAAACATTCAGTACTTC
cdr3_aa: CASSLSFLNIQYF

j_call: TRBJ2-3
d_call: TRBD1
v_call: TRBV7-3
clone_size: medium-sized
cdr3_length: 14
cdr3_nt: TGTGCCAGCAGTTCCGGACAGGTTGCAGATACGCAGTATTTT
cdr3_aa: CASSSGQVADTQYF

j_call: TRBJ2-7
d_call: TRBD2
v_call: TRBV7-8
clone_size: few
cdr3_length: 15
cdr3_nt: TGTGCCAGCAGCCTTGGGGTAGCGGGGGGTTACGAGCAGTACTTC
cdr3_aa: CASSLGVAGGYEQYF

j_call: TRBJ2-4
d_call: -
v_call: TRBV7-6
clone_size: few
cdr3_length: 14
cdr3_nt: TGTGCCAGCAGCCCGGGTTTGCCTTTGGGCATTCAGTACTTC
cdr3_aa: CASSPGLPLGIQYF

j_call: TRBJ2-3
d_call: -
v_call: TRBV7-6
clone_size: -
cdr3_length: 13
cdr3_nt: TGTGCCAGCAGCTTAGAGTCCCCCGATACGCAGTATTTT
cdr3_aa: CASSLESPDTQYF

j_call: TRBJ2-1
d_call: TRBD1
v_call: TRBV20-1
clone_size: -
cdr3_length: 15
cdr3_nt: TGCAGTGCGTCGGGTCTAGGACAGGCCTACAATGAGCAGTTCTTC
cdr3_aa: CSASGLGQAYNEQFF

j_call: TRBJ1-3
d_call: -
v_call: TRBV7-9
clone_size: many
cdr3_length: 13
cdr3_nt: TGTGCCAGCAGCTTAAATACTGGAAACACCATATATTTT
cdr3_aa: CASSLNTGNTIYF

j_call: TRBJ2-5
d_call: -
v_call: TRBV7-2
clone_size: -
cdr3_length: 12
cdr3_nt: TGTGCCAGCAGCCCGTCCCGGGAGACCCAGTACTTC
cdr3_aa: CASSPSRETQYF

j_call: TRBJ1-2
d_call: -
v_call: TRBV25-1
clone_size: -
cdr3_length: 14
cdr3_nt: TGTGCCAGCAGTGAAACCCTCGGGTCCTATGGCTACACCTTC
cdr3_aa: CASSETLGSYGYTF